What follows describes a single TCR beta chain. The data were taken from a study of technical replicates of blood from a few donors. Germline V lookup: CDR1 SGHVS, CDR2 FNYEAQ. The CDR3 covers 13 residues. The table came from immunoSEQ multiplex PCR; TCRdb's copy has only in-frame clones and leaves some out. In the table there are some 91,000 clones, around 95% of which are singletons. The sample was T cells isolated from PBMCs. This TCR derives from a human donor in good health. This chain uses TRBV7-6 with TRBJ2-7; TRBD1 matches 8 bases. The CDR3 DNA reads TGTGCGACCCAGGGGGCCGAATCCTACGAGCAGTACTTC. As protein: CATQGAESYEQYF.